These T cell receptor beta chains were read from a single sample in a study of neoadjuvant anti-PD-1 for oral cavity cancer. The assay was immunoSEQ multiplex PCR, and TCRdb's table has in-frame clones only and misses some. The table has 55,000 to 80,000 clones, less than 90% seen once. Sequencing used PBMCs, obtained after nivolumab (anti-PD-1) treatment. The receptors were gathered from a person aged 35-79 years with oral cavity squamous cell carcinoma. CDR3s include the opening cysteine and the closing phenylalanine or tryptophan. The order of the fields is D gene, V gene, J gene, clone size, CDR3 protein, CDR3 DNA. D genes are given only for firm matches. Expanded clones get a size class; other rows say once, few or many, or leave the size out.

>-|TRBV30|TRBJ2-7|-
CAWSVSGEQYF
TGTGCCTGGAGTGTTAGTGGGGAGCAGTACTTC
>TRBD1|TRBV7-9|TRBJ2-2|-
CASPQGASNTGELFF
TGTGCCAGCCCACAGGGGGCTTCGAACACCGGGGAGCTGTTTTTT
>-|TRBV30|TRBJ1-2|-
CASGVNYGYTF
TGTGCAAGCGGGGTGAACTATGGCTACACCTTC
>-|TRBV4-1|TRBJ1-5|few
CASSPTGLDQPQHF
TGCGCCAGCAGCCCAACGGGCTTAGATCAGCCCCAGCATTTT
>TRBD2|TRBV9|TRBJ2-7|-
CASSVGPSGGNYEQYF
TGTGCCAGCAGCGTAGGGCCTAGCGGGGGGAACTACGAGCAGTACTTC
>TRBD1|TRBV12-5|TRBJ1-5|-
CASGPSLTGGQPQHF
TGTGCTAGTGGACCCAGCCTGACAGGGGGTCAGCCCCAGCATTTT
>-|TRBV5-4|TRBJ1-2|-
CASSWGNYGYTF
TGTGCCAGCAGCTGGGGCAACTATGGCTACACCTTC
>-|TRBV4-1|TRBJ1-2|-
CASSQDHTVKGYTF
TGCGCCAGCAGCCAAGATCACACCGTGAAGGGCTACACCTTC
>TRBD2|TRBV4-1|TRBJ2-1|-
CASSLRRGTSRNEQFF
TGCGCCAGCAGCCTCCGCCGGGGGACTAGCCGCAATGAGCAGTTCTTC
>-|TRBV5-4|TRBJ2-3|-
CAWRTLGADTQYF
TGTGCCTGGAGGACTCTCGGGGCAGATACGCAGTATTTT
>-|TRBV6-6|TRBJ2-1|-
CASSFSSGNEQFF
TGTGCCAGCAGTTTCAGTTCGGGCAATGAGCAGTTCTTC
>-|TRBV15|TRBJ1-2|-
CATSREGGTRGYTF
TGTGCCACCAGCAGAGAAGGAGGGACGCGGGGCTACACCTTC
>-|TRBV5-4|TRBJ2-2|-
CASSLGRNPNTGELFF
TGTGCCAGCAGCTTGGGACGGAATCCGAACACCGGGGAGCTGTTTTTT
>-|TRBV6-1|TRBJ1-6|once
CASSAMTLSSYNSPLHF
TGTGCCAGCAGTGCCATGACCCTGAGCTCCTATAATTCACCCCTCCACTTT
>TRBD1|TRBV5-1|TRBJ2-5|-
CASSRATGQRETQYF
TGCGCCAGCAGCCGGGCGACGGGACAGCGAGAGACCCAGTACTTC
>-|TRBV4-2|TRBJ1-1|once
CASSQEIVRGPTEAFF
TGTGCCAGCAGCCAAGAGATAGTCAGGGGTCCCACTGAAGCTTTCTTT
>-|TRBV7-8|TRBJ1-5|-
CASSSRGTPFLSNQPQHF
TGTGCCAGCAGCTCCCGCGGGACACCCTTTCTGAGCAATCAGCCCCAGCATTTT
>-|TRBV9|TRBJ1-2|-
CASSLGRRFNYGYTF
TGTGCCAGCAGCTTAGGGAGAAGATTCAACTATGGCTACACCTTC
>TRBD1|TRBV7-8|TRBJ2-7|-
CASSSGGGSGAYEQYF
TGTGCCAGCAGCTCAGGGGGCGGTAGCGGAGCCTACGAGCAGTACTTC